The 20 T cell receptor beta chains reported below all come from one sample, sequenced in a study of human T cells and chemical hapten exposure. Each CDR3 protein gets one entry after TCRdb re-called the RACE reads with MiXCR. Counted here are 65,000 to 90,000 distinct CDR3 sequences, 6.6% occurring once; the ten biggest clones make up roughly 1.4%. The sample's time point: patch test 2, 6 weeks after DPC sensitization. Treatment of the sample: therapeutic diphenylcyclopropenone sensitization with weekly scalp DPC. This specimen consisted of whole blood, obtained in connection with sensitization to the hapten diphenylcyclopropenone (DPC). The receptors were sampled from a young woman with alopecia areata. Some clones in this sample may be carry-over from other donors' samples.

On this clonotype: Being one base from a much bigger clone, this may be a read error. J is TRBJ2-2 and V is TRBV19; D ambiguous. This CDR3 spans 13 amino acids. Germline assignment: CDR1 LNHDA and CDR2 SQIVND (reference sequence). DNA of the CDR3: TGTGTGATAAGGGATGTGAACACCGGGGAGCTGTTTTTT. This encodes CVIRDVNTGELFF.

This clonotype was seen a handful of times. CDR3 amino acids: CASSLAHEQYF. CDR3 coding DNA: TGTGCCAGCAGTTTGGCCCACGAGCAGTACTTC. The chain is built from TRBV12-3 or TRBV12-4 and TRBJ2-7, with D unclear. This CDR3 region has 11 residues. V shed 3 bases and J shed 5 bases, with 5 bases lying between them.

This clonotype was detected ten times or more. The rearrangement joins TRBV20-1 to TRBJ2-1; the D call may be TRBD1 or TRBD2 (5 bases each). The CDR3 consists of 14 residues. The V end lost 5 bases, the J end lost 5 bases, and 16 bases lay between the germline ends. Germline CDR1 is DFQATT and CDR2 is SNEGSKA (reference sequence). CDR3 sequence (DNA): TGCAGTGCTCACCCGGGACGGGGACACAATGAGCAGTTCTTC. Encoded protein: CSAHPGRGHNEQFF.

This clonotype was counted at least ten times. This chain connects TRBV12-3 or TRBV12-4 to TRBJ1-2; maybe TRBD1 (5 bases). The CDR3 covers 13 residues. V was shortened by 0 bases and J by 7 bases, with 9 bases between the two germline ends. This CDR3 is CASSLAGDTGYTF. CDR3 nucleotides: TGTGCCAGCAGTTTAGCAGGGGATACTGGCTACACCTTC.

There are many counts of this clonotype. J is TRBJ1-5 and V is TRBV14, with D unclear. V was trimmed by 2 bases and J by 1 base, leaving 0 bases between them. The CDR3 runs to 12 residues. In germline, CDR1 is SGHDN, CDR2 FVKESK. The chain's CDR3 is CASSQSNQPQHF. The CDR3 DNA sequence: TGTGCCAGCAGCCAAAGCAATCAGCCCCAGCATTTT.

This clonotype has only a few counts. The gene calls are TRBV12-5 and TRBJ2-2; D is unresolved. Germline CDR1 is LGHNT and CDR2 is FRNRAP. V gave up 6 bases and J gave up 2 bases, with 10 bases separating them. The CDR3 spans 14 residues. The DNA for the CDR3 is TGTGCTAGTGGCTCCGACATTAACACCGGGGAGCTGTTTTTT. It is translated as CASGSDINTGELFF.

This clonotype was recorded many times. This chain connects TRBV12-3 or TRBV12-4 to TRBJ1-1; 10 bases align to TRBD1. This CDR3 contains 16 residues. After removal of 5 bases from V and 5 bases from J, the junction contained 11 bases not matched to a gene. CDR3 sequence reads: CASSRDRGPRSTEAFF. The CDR3 DNA follows: TGTGCCAGCAGTCGAGACAGGGGGCCACGGAGTACTGAAGCTTTCTTT.

In its sample, this clonotype was seen many times. V is TRBV5-1 and J is TRBJ2-3; no reliable D call. The CDR3 has 14 amino acids. The V end was cut by 3 bases, the J end by 4 bases, with 12 bases between. Germline CDR1 and CDR2: SGHRS and YFSETQ. CDR3 in amino acids: CASSSPGSPDTQYF. CDR3 bases: TGCGCCAGCAGCTCCCCGGGCTCGCCAGATACGCAGTATTTT.

The rearrangement joins TRBV7-9 to TRBJ2-3; D is unresolved. The CDR3 has 13 residues. The ends were cut back, 3 bases at V and 5 bases at J, with 9 bases in the middle. Germline V lookup: CDR1 SEHNR, CDR2 FQNEAQ (reference sequence). The CDR3 nucleotides are TGTGCCAGCAGCTTTCTAGGCGGAGATACGCAGTATTTT. It translates to CASSFLGGDTQYF. The whole variable domain, remainder taken from reference TRBV7-9 and TRBJ2-3, is DTGVSQNPRHKITKRGQNVTFRCDPISEHNRLYWYRQTLGQGPEFLTYFQNEAQLEKSRLLSDRFSAERPKGSFSTLEIQRTEQGDSAMYLCASSFLGGDTQYFGPGTRLTVL.

This clonotype has only a few counts. This chain joins TRBV3-1 and TRBJ1-5, with a possible D match to TRBD1 (5 bases). Trimming took off 1 base at V and 7 bases at J, with 11 bases between the two ends. The germline CDR1 and CDR2 sequences are LGHDT and YNNKEL (reference sequence). The CDR3 contains 14 residues. CDR3 loop: CASSQADRNQPQHF. The CDR3 DNA reads as TGTGCCAGCAGCCAAGCTGACAGAAACCAGCCCCAGCATTTT.

This clonotype has only a few counts. The V gene is TRBV20-1, the J gene TRBJ2-7, with 8 bases aligning to TRBD1. Germline CDR1 DFQATT, CDR2 SNEGSKA (reference sequence). The CDR3 runs to 13 residues. V was pared by 5 bases and J by 4 bases, with 7 bases of the junction left unmatched. The chain's CDR3 is CSALRDRGYEQYF. The CDR3 bases are TGCAGTGCTCTCCGTGACAGGGGATACGAGCAGTACTTC.

In this sample, this clonotype turned up many times. This sequence joins TRBV2 and TRBJ1-1; no clear D. The CDR3 runs to 14 residues. Germline V gene data show CDR1 as SNHLY and CDR2 as FYNNEI. Deletions cut 6 bases from V and 2 bases from J, with 13 bases between. CDR3 protein: CASRQAGLNTEAFF. The CDR3 nucleotides read TGTGCCAGCAGACAAGCAGGATTAAACACTGAAGCTTTCTTT.

This clonotype has ten or more counts. The chain has TRBV6-5 and TRBJ2-7; no clear D. Germline V lookup: CDR1 MNHEY, CDR2 SVGAGI. This CDR3 has 13 amino acids. The V end lost 3 bases, the J end lost 2 bases, and 8 bases lay between the germline ends. The CDR3 loop is CASSYRPAYEQYF. In DNA form, the CDR3 reads TGTGCCAGCAGTTATCGTCCGGCCTACGAGCAGTACTTC.

As regards this clonotype: One base away lies a much larger clone, so this may be a sequencing read error. The chain recombines TRBV20-1 with TRBJ1-1; maybe TRBD1 (5 bases). Germline values: CDR1 DFQATT, CDR2 SNEGSKA (reference sequence). Trimming shortened V by 5 bases and J by 1 base, and 14 bases separated the two germline ends. The CDR3 is 14 residues long. CDR3 region: CSAPDEGKNTEAFF. In nucleotides, the CDR3 is TGCAGTGCTCCAGATGAGGGGAAGAACACTGAAGCTTTCTTT.

This clonotype was detected only a few times. The rearrangement uses TRBV5-1 and TRBJ1-5; D is undetermined. Germline V gene lookup returns CDR1 SGHRS and CDR2 YFSETQ. V was cut by 0 bases and J by 6 bases, with 16 bases left in between. The CDR3 is 16 amino acids. CDR3 in DNA: TGCGCCAGCAGCTTGGGCCATGGGCTTGGCGTTCAGCCCCAGCATTTT. Translation gives CASSLGHGLGVQPQHF.

In this sample, this clonotype turned up many times. The chain joins TRBV18 to TRBJ1-1, with 7 positions matching TRBD1. This CDR3 region has 15 residues. Per the germline V gene, CDR1 is KGHSH and CDR2 is LQKENI. The V gene end was trimmed by 2 bases and the J gene end by 3 bases; junction bases not matched to a gene: 6. The DNA of the CDR3 is TGTGCCAGCTCACCATGGACAGGCGGGTACACTGAAGCTTTCTTT. Protein: CASSPWTGGYTEAFF.

This clonotype was picked up a small number of times. The rearrangement uses TRBV5-6 and TRBJ2-1; the match to TRBD2 covers 15 bases. The CDR3 covers 16 residues. Germline assignment: CDR1 SGHDT and CDR2 YYEEEE. V shed 4 bases and J 9 bases; nucleotides not matched to a gene: 8. The CDR3 nucleotides are TGTGCCAGCAGCGCATGGACTAGCGGGGGGGCAGGTGAGCAGTTCTTC. Translated, it gives CASSAWTSGGAGEQFF. Together with reference TRBV5-6 and TRBJ2-1, the CDR3 gives the full variable domain: DAGVTQSPTHLIKTRGQQVTLRCSPKSGHDTVSWYQQALGQGPQFIFQYYEEEERQRGNFPDRFSGHQFPNYSSELNVNALLLGDSALYLCASSAWTSGGAGEQFFGPGTRLTVL.

This clonotype was detected many times. The chain employs TRBV11-2 and TRBJ1-1, with TRBD1 matching 7 bases. The V gene's germline CDR1 is SGHAT and CDR2 FQNNGV. V gave up 4 bases and J gave up 8 bases; unmatched junction bases: 7. The CDR3 has 13 amino acids. DNA for the CDR3: TGTGCCAGCAGCTCCCGACAGGGCTGGGAAGCTTTCTTT. Encoded protein: CASSSRQGWEAFF.

V and J are TRBV7-2 and TRBJ2-1; 9 nucleotides align to TRBD2. The CDR3 extends over 16 amino acids. From germline, CDR1 is SGHTA and CDR2 FQGNSA. V lost 2 bases to trimming and J lost 4 bases; unmatched junction nucleotides: 6. CDR3 region: CASSLSGGLLYNEQFF. In DNA, the CDR3 is TGTGCCAGCAGCTTAAGCGGGGGGCTGTTATACAATGAGCAGTTCTTC.

This clonotype appeared a few times. The rearrangement links TRBV30 to TRBJ1-2, with D possibly TRBD1 on 5 matching bases. Germline V gene data show CDR1 as GTSNPN and CDR2 as SVGIG (reference sequence). The CDR3 totals 17 residues. The V and J ends lost 2 bases and 2 bases respectively, with 21 bases between them. CDR3 in DNA: TGTGCCTGGAGTAAATGGGGCCTAAATCAGGGAAACTATGGCTACACCTTC. Its protein is CAWSKWGLNQGNYGYTF.